Following are 8 T cell receptor beta chains from one sample sequenced in a study of sequential checkpoint blockade in melanoma (dated by TCRdb to the late 2010s). Preparation of the library involved the immunoSEQ multiplex PCR assay. TCRdb retrieved this table from immuneACCESS and kept in-frame rearrangements only. Not all clones are present; in checked studies, unresolved V genes account for under half, and no reason is known for the remainder. Here the sample has a few thousand clones; approximately 25% occur a single time. The leading ten clones occupy roughly 29% of the sample. The intended sense of this specimen's treatment or condition label: randomized to nivolumab then ipilimumab (arm A) or the reverse (arm B). The source was tumor tissue (inferred from file names), collected from a patient given nivolumab and ipilimumab in sequence. The source is a human donor with melanoma.

The chain couples TRBV11-3 to TRBJ1-3; D ambiguous. V was pared by 5 bases and J by 0 bases, with 8 bases between. Germline V gene sequence: CDR1 SGHNT, CDR2 YENEEA. The CDR3 loop spans 14 amino acids. Here the CDR3 DNA reads TGTGCCAGCAGCCAGGTTTTCTCTGGAAACACCATATATTTT. It translates to CASSQVFSGNTIYF.

This clone was detected only a few times. V gene TRBV29-1 combines with J gene TRBJ1-1; D ambiguous. V was pared by 7 bases and J by 3 bases, with 15 bases between. Germline CDR1 and CDR2: SQVTM and ANQGSEA. CDR3 length: 13 amino acids. CDR3 bases: TGCAGCGCCCCTGGACTCGGGGACACTGAAGCTTTCTTT. Protein product: CSAPGLGDTEAFF.

This clone has just a few counts. The chain joins TRBV6-7 to TRBJ1-2; D remains ambiguous. TRBV6-7 is flagged as an ORF with uncertain function. With 1 base removed from V and 8 bases from J, the gap between germline ends came to 14 bases. The CDR3 loop spans 14 amino acids. Here the CDR3 reads CASSYLDGKEGYTF. DNA of the CDR3: TGTGCCAGCAGTTACTTAGACGGAAAGGAAGGCTACACCTTC.

This sequence joins TRBV9 and TRBJ2-6; D tentatively fits TRBD1 or TRBD2 (5 bases each). In germline, CDR1 is SGDLS, CDR2 YYNGEE. The CDR3 sequence is 15 residues long. The ends were cut back, 8 bases at V and 0 bases at J, with 12 bases in the middle. CDR3 in amino acids: CASMGVASGANVLTF. In DNA, the CDR3 is TGTGCCAGTATGGGGGTTGCCTCTGGGGCCAACGTCCTGACTTTC.

The chain carries TRBV15 and TRBJ1-2; unclear D gene. The CDR3 length is 14 residues. Trimming cost V 0 bases and J 4 bases, with 9 bases left between them. The germline V gene has CDR1 LNHNV and CDR2 YYDKDF (reference sequence). CDR3 loop: CATSRDAGAYGYTF. Written as DNA, the CDR3 is TGTGCCACCAGCAGAGATGCGGGAGCCTATGGCTACACCTTC.

The gene calls are TRBV4-1 and TRBJ2-2, with D uncertain. The CDR3 runs to 14 residues. Germline V gene sequence: CDR1 MGHRA, CDR2 YSYEKL. Deletions cut 0 bases from V and 5 bases from J, with 7 bases between. This CDR3 reads CASSQDIGTGELFF. In nucleotides, the CDR3 is TGCGCCAGCAGCCAAGATATAGGGACCGGGGAGCTGTTTTTT.

The rearrangement uses TRBV18 and TRBJ2-7; 9 nucleotides match TRBD1. Germline V CDR1 and CDR2: KGHSH, LQKENI. The V gene end was trimmed by 6 bases and the J gene end by 7 bases; junction bases not matched to a gene: 7. The CDR3 contains 13 residues. CDR3 in amino acids: CASSPGQGMEQYF. In DNA, the CDR3 is TGTGCCAGCTCGCCAGGACAGGGGATGGAGCAGTACTTC.

This rearrangement joins TRBV11-3 to TRBJ2-1, with no clear D. V lost 4 bases and J lost 0, with 10 bases in between. Germline CDR1 and CDR2: SGHNT and YENEEA. This CDR3 is built from 15 residues. CDR3 region: CASSSDPSSYNEQFF. The DNA of the CDR3 is TGTGCCAGCAGCTCGGACCCGAGCTCCTACAATGAGCAGTTCTTC. The whole variable domain, remainder taken from reference TRBV11-3 and TRBJ2-1, is EAGVVQSPRYKIIEKKQPVAFWCNPISGHNTLYWYLQNLGQGPELLIRYENEEAVDDSQLPKDRFSAERLKGVDSTLKIQPAELGDSAVYLCASSSDPSSYNEQFFGPGTRLTVL.